Listed below are T cell receptor beta chains from one sample, sequenced in a study of control samples from healthy donors and cancer patients. Repertoires were generated with immunoSEQ multiplex PCR, while TCRdb's copy carries only in-frame clones and drops some. Of 110,000 to 150,000 clones in the sample, approximately 94% were seen once. Sequenced: blood. These receptors were taken from a man in his forties in good health. Each CDR3 is given with its conserved first and last residue. The D gene is left open where the match is weak. Some rows mark clone size as missing; the rest say once, few, many or name a class of expanded clone.

J: TRBJ1-2
V: TRBV3-1/TRBV3-2
size: NA
D: NA
CDR3: CASSPGTAGYTF
DNA: TGTGCCAGCAGCCCAGGCACGGCGGGCTACACCTTC

J: TRBJ1-2
V: TRBV4-1
size: NA
D: NA
CDR3: CASSSLREGQRGYTF
DNA: TGCGCCAGCTCATCTTTAAGAGAGGGGCAAAGAGGCTACACCTTC

J: TRBJ2-7
V: TRBV6-6
size: NA
D: TRBD1
CDR3: CASSGQGSYEQYF
DNA: TGTGCCAGCAGCGGACAGGGGTCCTACGAGCAGTACTTC

J: TRBJ2-3
V: TRBV10-1
size: NA
D: NA
CDR3: CASSESGNTDTQYF
DNA: TGCGCCAGCAGTGAGTCAGGGAACACAGATACGCAGTATTTT

J: TRBJ2-1
V: TRBV9
size: once
D: NA
CDR3: CASSPSFQGEQFF
DNA: TGTGCCAGCAGCCCCTCGTTCCAGGGTGAGCAGTTCTTC

J: TRBJ2-2
V: TRBV9
size: NA
D: TRBD1
CDR3: CASSERQGAVTGELFF
DNA: TGTGCCAGCAGCGAGAGACAGGGGGCGGTTACCGGGGAGCTGTTTTTT

J: TRBJ2-5
V: TRBV9
size: NA
D: NA
CDR3: CASSVGDLPSETQYF
DNA: TGTGCCAGCAGCGTTGGGGACCTGCCCTCAGAGACCCAGTACTTC

J: TRBJ1-2
V: TRBV15
size: NA
D: NA
CDR3: CATSRDRGSTLTDGYTF
DNA: TGTGCCACCAGCAGAGATCGGGGGTCCACTCTGACCGATGGCTACACCTTC

J: TRBJ2-7
V: TRBV5-6
size: NA
D: NA
CDR3: CASMRSPQFYEQYF
DNA: TGTGCCAGCATGCGAAGTCCACAGTTCTACGAGCAGTACTTC

J: TRBJ2-3
V: TRBV7-9
size: NA
D: NA
CDR3: CASSLWADTQYF
DNA: TGTGCCAGCAGCCTTTGGGCAGATACGCAGTATTTT

J: TRBJ2-5
V: TRBV7-9
size: NA
D: NA
CDR3: CASKLTSGAETQYF
DNA: TGTGCCAGCAAGCTTACTTCAGGGGCTGAGACCCAGTACTTC

J: TRBJ2-1
V: TRBV5-4
size: NA
D: TRBD2
CDR3: CASTSTSGSDEQFF
DNA: TGTGCCAGCACGTCGACTAGCGGGAGTGATGAGCAGTTCTTC

J: TRBJ2-5
V: TRBV9
size: NA
D: TRBD2
CDR3: CASSATSAQETQYF
DNA: TGTGCCAGCAGCGCGACTAGCGCCCAAGAGACCCAGTACTTC

J: TRBJ1-1
V: TRBV11-3
size: NA
D: NA
CDR3: CASSLTIGGLNTEAFF
DNA: TGTGCCAGCAGCTTAACCATCGGAGGGTTGAACACTGAAGCTTTCTTT